This TCR beta chain was profiled in a study of cytomegalovirus exposure and HLA in healthy donors. The primer mix had 60 Vbeta and 13 Jbeta primers. TCRdb's table, derived via immunoSEQ multiplex PCR, lists solely in-frame clones and lacks some. Among under 70,000 clones, 65% to 70% were seen once, and the ten largest hold around 2%. Trimming took 5 bases from V and 8 from J; bases not matched to a gene: 8. Looked up from germline, CDR1 is SGHVS and CDR2 is FQNEAQ. The CDR3 spans 14 residues. Comment on this clone: The target antigen is unknown.

Overall study findings and caveats: Cytomegalovirus-associated TCR beta chains were listed, numbering some 150. CMV serostatus was the sole immune exposure information available. Productive status was seen about 87% or about 30% of the time for most TCR beta V segments in an earlier analysis. Per published reports, the classifier diagnosed cytomegalovirus status with high specificity and sensitivity.

Sample: PBMCs. The chain is built from TRBV7-8 and TRBJ2-3, with 9 bases lining up with TRBD2. The TCR originated in a woman younger than 45 in good health and CMV-seronegative. The CDR3 coding sequence is TGTGCCAGCAGCCTGGGACTAGCAGTCGGTACGCAGTATTTT. As protein: CASSLGLAVGTQYF.